A selection of T cell receptor beta chains follows, all from one sample in a study of blood T cell repertoires in COVID-19. Sequenced by immunoSEQ multiplex PCR; TCRdb stores in-frame clones only, minus some. The table shows over 110,000 clones, with over 70% occurring only once. The sample taken for sequencing was PBMCs or T cells enriched from blood (not recorded which). These TCRs come from a man in his fifties in a cohort exposed to, infected with or recovered from COVID-19 (not recorded which). Both conserved end residues are part of each CDR3. A D gene is named only where the DNA matches it firmly. A clone size is listed for some rows: how often the clone was seen (once, few, many), or a class if it is expanded.

d_call,j_call,clone_size,v_call,cdr3_aa,cdr3_nt
TRBD1,TRBJ1-1,.,TRBV28,CASNSGAGGRTEAFF,TGTGCCAGCAACTCGGGCGCAGGGGGACGCACTGAAGCTTTCTTT
.,TRBJ1-4,.,TRBV5-8,CASSLGDSPSTNEKLFF,TGTGCCAGCAGCTTGGGGGACTCTCCTTCAACTAATGAAAAACTGTTTTTT
.,TRBJ1-3,.,TRBV3-1/TRBV3-2,CASSRSGTIYF,TGTGCCAGCAGCCGGTCCGGTACCATATATTTT
.,TRBJ2-6,.,TRBV6-1,CASSEVTISGANVLTF,TGTGCCAGCAGTGAAGTAACAATCTCTGGGGCCAACGTCCTGACTTTC
TRBD1,TRBJ1-2,.,TRBV6-5,CASRRQGQGYGYTF,TGTGCCAGCAGACGACAGGGTCAAGGGTATGGCTACACCTTC
.,TRBJ1-4,.,TRBV5-1,CASSVEGFATNEKLFF,TGCGCCAGCAGCGTGGAGGGGTTTGCAACTAATGAAAAACTGTTTTTT
TRBD2,TRBJ2-1,.,TRBV9,CASSIAGVLRGEQFF,TGTGCCAGCAGCATCGCGGGAGTTCTAAGGGGCGAGCAGTTCTTC
.,TRBJ2-1,.,TRBV7-9,CASSPRLTASYNEQFF,TGTGCCAGCAGCCCACGATTGACAGCGAGCTACAATGAGCAGTTCTTC
.,TRBJ2-1,.,TRBV25-1,CASSDRDNEQFF,TGTGCCAGCAGTGATCGCGACAATGAGCAGTTCTTC
.,TRBJ1-2,.,TRBV10-3,CAISEGTVYTF,TGTGCCATCAGTGAAGGGACTGTCTACACCTTC
.,TRBJ1-6,.,TRBV7-2,CASSPTGSGSPLHF,TGTGCCAGCAGCCCAACGGGATCGGGCTCACCCCTCCACTTT
TRBD1,TRBJ1-2,.,TRBV7-9,CASSLGQVRGGYTF,TGTGCCAGCAGCTTGGGACAGGTTAGGGGTGGCTACACCTTC
.,TRBJ1-1,.,TRBV14,CASSQVRRVTEAFF,TGTGCCAGCAGCCAAGTCCGGAGAGTCACTGAAGCTTTCTTT
.,TRBJ1-1,.,TRBV10-3,CAISGGQVNTEAFF,TGTGCCATCAGTGGAGGGCAGGTGAACACTGAAGCTTTCTTT
TRBD1,TRBJ2-5,.,TRBV5-1,CASSMDRDETQYF,TGCGCCAGCAGCATGGACAGGGATGAGACCCAGTACTTC
.,TRBJ2-7,.,TRBV9,CASSVAPGSAYEQYF,TGTGCCAGCAGCGTAGCTCCGGGATCTGCCTACGAGCAGTACTTC
TRBD1,TRBJ2-5,.,TRBV9,CASSVGQGAGETQYF,TGTGCCAGCAGCGTCGGGCAGGGGGCGGGAGAGACCCAGTACTTC
.,TRBJ1-1,.,TRBV9,CASSPPGVPDRGEAFF,TGTGCCAGCAGCCCCCCGGGGGTCCCAGATAGGGGTGAAGCTTTCTTT
TRBD1,TRBJ1-2,.,TRBV6-4,CASSPDRVSLNGYTF,TGTGCCAGCAGTCCGGACAGGGTGAGCTTGAATGGCTACACCTTC
TRBD1,TRBJ1-1,.,TRBV2,CASSVQGANTEAFF,TGTGCCAGCAGTGTACAGGGGGCGAACACTGAAGCTTTCTTT
TRBD2,TRBJ2-1,.,TRBV13,CASSGRSGREEQFF,TGTGCCAGCAGCGGAAGGAGCGGGAGAGAGGAGCAGTTCTTC
TRBD2,TRBJ2-3,once,TRBV7-3,CASSLRLAGVDTQYF,TGTGCCAGCAGCTTAAGGCTAGCGGGAGTGGATACGCAGTATTTT
TRBD2,TRBJ2-4,.,TRBV11-2,CASNQLAGGAGSKNIQYF,TGTGCCAGCAACCAACTAGCGGGAGGGGCTGGGTCCAAAAACATTCAGTACTTC
.,TRBJ1-1,.,TRBV7-3,CASSLMAQGITEAFF,TGTGCCAGCAGCTTAATGGCCCAGGGTATCACTGAAGCTTTCTTT
TRBD1,TRBJ1-1,.,TRBV19,CASTWTGPNTEAFF,TGTGCCAGTACCTGGACAGGGCCCAACACTGAAGCTTTCTTT
.,TRBJ1-2,.,TRBV6-5,CASRASLTANYGYTF,TGTGCCAGCAGAGCCAGTCTGACTGCTAACTATGGCTACACCTTC
TRBD2,TRBJ2-2,.,TRBV5-1,CASSQGLAGTGELFF,TGCGCCAGCAGCCAGGGACTAGCGGGGACCGGGGAGCTGTTTTTT
.,TRBJ1-2,.,TRBV7-9,CASSRRDGGYTF,TGTGCCAGCAGCCGGAGGGACGGTGGCTACACCTTC
.,TRBJ2-7,.,TRBV10-1,CASSESTLYRVEQYF,TGCGCCAGCAGTGAGTCCACGCTCTACAGGGTGGAGCAGTACTTC
.,TRBJ2-7,.,TRBV10-3,CAIKGGRESSYEQYF,TGTGCCATCAAGGGCGGACGGGAAAGCTCCTACGAGCAGTACTTC
.,TRBJ2-3,.,TRBV28,CASSSQGFADTQYF,TGTGCCAGCAGTTCCCAGGGGTTTGCAGATACGCAGTATTTT
TRBD1,TRBJ1-1,.,TRBV28,CASSLGQGAGTEAFF,TGTGCCAGCAGTCTGGGACAGGGGGCAGGCACTGAAGCTTTCTTT
TRBD2,TRBJ2-7,.,TRBV5-6,CASSLSAGVYEQYF,TGTGCCAGCAGCTTGTCAGCGGGAGTGTACGAGCAGTACTTC
.,TRBJ2-1,once,TRBV5-6,CASSFWPPKSVDNEQFF,TGTGCCAGCAGCTTTTGGCCTCCAAAGAGCGTTGACAATGAGCAGTTCTTC
.,TRBJ1-1,once,TRBV2,CASNQEAVSPEAFF,TGTGCCAGCAATCAAGAGGCAGTGTCCCCTGAAGCTTTCTTT
.,TRBJ2-5,.,TRBV19,CASSAGLPETQYF,TGTGCCAGTAGTGCGGGCCTCCCGGAGACCCAGTACTTC
.,TRBJ1-5,.,TRBV28,CASSRDTISNQPQHF,TGTGCCAGCAGTCGGGACACAATTAGCAATCAGCCCCAGCATTTT
.,TRBJ1-2,.,TRBV18,CASSPITGLSNYGYTF,TGTGCCAGCTCACCAATTACAGGGTTATCGAACTATGGCTACACCTTC
TRBD1,TRBJ1-1,.,TRBV15,CATSRDLGTDPENTEAFF,TGTGCCACCAGCAGGGATCTAGGGACAGACCCTGAGAACACTGAAGCTTTCTTT
TRBD2,TRBJ2-3,.,TRBV13,CASSSRLAGGNTDTQYF,TGTGCCAGCAGCTCCCGACTAGCGGGAGGAAACACAGATACGCAGTATTTT
.,TRBJ2-1,few,TRBV2,CASREDGSSYNEQFF,TGTGCCAGCAGGGAAGACGGGAGCTCCTACAATGAGCAGTTCTTC
TRBD1,TRBJ1-2,few,TRBV18,CASSPDRDGYTF,TGTGCCAGCTCACCCGACAGGGATGGCTACACCTTC
.,TRBJ2-1,.,TRBV29-1,CSVGSSYNEQFF,TGCAGCGTTGGGTCCAGCTACAATGAGCAGTTCTTC
.,TRBJ2-7,.,TRBV24-1,CATSDPGSYEQYF,TGTGCCACCAGTGATCCGGGGTCCTACGAGCAGTACTTC
.,TRBJ2-3,.,TRBV4-2,CASSPQGPDTQYF,TGTGCCAGCAGCCCGCAGGGGCCAGATACGCAGTATTTT
.,TRBJ1-5,.,TRBV9,CASSVGAYQPQHF,TGTGCCAGCAGCGTGGGGGCATATCAGCCCCAGCATTTT
.,TRBJ2-7,.,TRBV10-3,CAISVREEAYEQYF,TGTGCCATCAGTGTCAGGGAAGAAGCCTACGAGCAGTACTTC
.,TRBJ2-1,.,TRBV13,CASSSRANEQFF,TGTGCCAGCAGCTCCAGGGCCAATGAGCAGTTCTTC